Presented here are 11 T cell receptor beta chains from one specimen sequenced in a study of cytomegalovirus exposure and HLA in healthy donors. Vbeta (60) and Jbeta (13) primers were used in the PCR. TCRdb keeps only in-frame clones here, not all; method: immunoSEQ multiplex PCR. This sample has approximately 240,000 clones, with about 89% found just once. Sequenced material: PBMCs. The receptor source for this set is a young woman in good health and CMV-seronegative.

This clone was seen a handful of times. The V gene is TRBV19, the J gene TRBJ2-7; 10 bases align to TRBD2. Germline lookup yields CDR1 LNHDA and CDR2 SQIVND (reference sequence). Trimming cost V 5 bases and J 6 bases; bases outside gene matches: 4. The CDR3 totals 13 residues. This CDR3 reads CASSLEREGEQYF. Written as DNA, the CDR3 is TGTGCCAGTAGTTTGGAGCGGGAGGGCGAGCAGTACTTC.

This chain links TRBV30 with TRBJ2-3; TRBD1 might be the D (5 bases). V dropped 2 bases and J dropped 4 bases, with 13 bases sitting between them. The germline V gene encodes CDR1 GTSNPN and CDR2 SVGIG (reference sequence). The CDR3 is 14 residues long. The DNA of the CDR3 is TGTGCCTGGAGTAAACAGGCTAATTCAGATACGCAGTATTTT. As protein: CAWSKQANSDTQYF.

The rearrangement joins TRBV5-5 to TRBJ1-3, with 7 bases fitting TRBD1. The CDR3 runs to 16 residues. Germline V gene lookup returns CDR1 SGHKS and CDR2 YYEKEE (reference sequence). After removal of 2 bases from V and 5 bases from J, the junction contained 10 bases not matched to a gene. CDR3 DNA: TGTGCCAGCAGCTTACCCGACAGGGTCCTACGAAACACCATATATTTT. This sequence encodes CASSLPDRVLRNTIYF.

The rearrangement joins TRBV18 to TRBJ1-6; tentative D call: TRBD1 (6 bases). Trimming shortened V by 1 base and J by 4 bases, and 8 bases separated the two germline ends. The length of the CDR3 is 15 residues. Germline V CDR1 and CDR2: KGHSH, LQKENI. CDR3 sequence reads: CASSPRGGYNSPLHF. In nucleotides, the CDR3 is TGTGCCAGCTCACCACGAGGGGGATATAATTCACCCCTCCACTTT.

The rearrangement joins TRBV12-5 to TRBJ2-1, with 10 bases that match TRBD2. V dropped 4 bases and J dropped 4; count of bases not matched to a gene: 10. Germline V gene sequence: CDR1 LGHNT, CDR2 FRNRAP. This CDR3 is built from 17 residues. CDR3 region: CASGSTPLAGVYNEQFF. CDR3 in DNA: TGTGCTAGTGGTTCCACCCCTCTAGCGGGGGTTTACAATGAGCAGTTCTTC.

The chain combines TRBV2 with TRBJ1-1, with 7 bases fitting TRBD1. The V gene end was trimmed by 8 bases and the J gene end by 1 base; junction bases not matched to a gene: 7. Germline V gene sequence: CDR1 SNHLY, CDR2 FYNNEI. This CDR3 has 14 amino acids. CDR3 coding DNA: TGTGCCAGCTACCGACAGGGCCCGAACACTGAAGCTTTCTTT. Translation gives CASYRQGPNTEAFF.

This clone appeared a single time. The chain employs TRBV5-6 and TRBJ1-1; D uncertain. The length of the CDR3 is 15 residues. V was cut by 6 bases and J by 0 bases, with 15 bases left in between. Germline V CDR1 and CDR2: SGHDT, YYEEEE. The CDR3 loop reads CASKEDDKVNTEAFF. The CDR3 nucleotides read TGTGCCAGCAAGGAGGATGATAAGGTGAACACTGAAGCTTTCTTT.

Concerning this clone itself: Other DNA sequences in this sample translate to the same CDR3. The chain has TRBV7-9 and TRBJ1-1, with D unresolved. From germline, CDR1 is SEHNR and CDR2 FQNEAQ (reference sequence). V lost 4 bases and J lost 2, with 8 bases in between. The CDR3 totals 13 residues. CDR3 amino acids: CASSSGGNTEAFF. CDR3 coding DNA: TGTGCCAGCAGCTCAGGTGGTAACACTGAAGCTTTCTTT.

DNA of the CDR3: TGTGCCAGCAGCTTAGTGGGACAGGGTGGTGGCTACACCTTC. This encodes CASSLVGQGGGYTF. The chain combines TRBV7-2 with TRBJ1-2, with 9 positions matching TRBD1. Trimming cost V 1 base and J 7 bases; bases outside gene matches: 4. Germline CDR1 reads SGHTA; CDR2 reads FQGNSA. This CDR3 spans 14 amino acids.

The chain has TRBV5-1 and TRBJ2-5; D gene uncertain. Germline V gene lookup returns CDR1 SGHRS and CDR2 YFSETQ. The CDR3 has 13 amino acids. V lost 1 base to trimming and J lost 5 bases, with 9 bases between them. The CDR3 DNA is TGCGCCAGCAGCTTGTTAGCCGGGGAGACCCAGTACTTC. As protein: CASSLLAGETQYF.

This clone was detected only a few times. The rearrangement uses TRBV18 and TRBJ1-5; D perhaps matches TRBD1 (6 bases). The CDR3 loop spans 16 amino acids. CDR1 and CDR2 from the germline V gene are KGHSH and LQKENI. Trimming removed 4 bases from V and 2 bases from J, with 15 bases in between. The CDR3, as DNA: TGTGCCAGCTCACGACCGGGGGGGCAGGGCAATCAGCCCCAGCATTTT. It specifies CASSRPGGQGNQPQHF.